The clone carrying this T cell receptor beta chain occurred many times. The sample is drawn from a study of regulatory T cells in long-lasting Graves disease. The CDR3 contains 12 residues. V was shortened by 6 bases and J by 7 bases, with 12 bases between the two germline ends. With iRepertoire HTBI primers and Arm-PCR of CDR3 regions, TCR beta libraries were built. TCRdb independently ran MiXCR on the multiplex PCR reads; one entry per CDR3 protein. The sample holds under 800,000 distinct CDR3 sequences, 15% to 20% seen once. Time point reported: newly diagnosed GD, antithyroid drugs for less than 3 months. Scientists built the TCR library using RNA that was extracted from PBMCs. Blood from the periphery, nine milliliters in all, was drawn into EDTA tubes. The same specimen was also included in a second study, on T cells in Graves' hyperthyroidism and ophthalmopathy. That publication notes: Among the patients, aged 18 to 65, hyperthyroidism was newly diagnosed and had lasted under 2 months.

This rearrangement joins TRBV12-3 or TRBV12-4 to TRBJ1-1, with D unresolved. This sample comprised peripheral blood mononuclear cells (PBMCs), obtained at new diagnosis, from a patient treated with antithyroid drugs. The origin of this receptor is a woman younger than 45 with Graves disease. DNA for the CDR3: TGTGCCAGCAGCAAGGGAGTAGGTGAAGCTTTCTTT. Translated, it gives CASSKGVGEAFF.